This TCR beta chain was recovered during a study of early T cells in non-severe SARS-CoV-2 infection. The V gene end was trimmed by 1 base and the J gene end by 4 bases; junction bases not matched to a gene: 3. The CDR3 runs to 14 residues. Per germline, CDR1 MNHNS and CDR2 SASEGT. Unique molecular identifiers tagged individual cDNA molecules. TCRdb passed the 5' RACE reads through MiXCR, listing each CDR3 protein once. Found here are about 67,000 distinct CDR3 sequences, approximately 10% of them singletons; the top ten hold about 3.8%. This clonotype was seen repeatedly, ten times or more. What was sequenced was whole blood. This sequence joins TRBV6-1 and TRBJ1-2; 7 nucleotides agree with TRBD1. This TCR derives from an adult who was a healthcare worker with PCR-confirmed SARS-CoV-2 infection or an uninfected control (not recorded which). As DNA, the CDR3 is TGTGCCAGCAGTGAAGGCCCAGGGGGCTATGGCTACACCTTC. Translated, it gives CASSEGPGGYGYTF.